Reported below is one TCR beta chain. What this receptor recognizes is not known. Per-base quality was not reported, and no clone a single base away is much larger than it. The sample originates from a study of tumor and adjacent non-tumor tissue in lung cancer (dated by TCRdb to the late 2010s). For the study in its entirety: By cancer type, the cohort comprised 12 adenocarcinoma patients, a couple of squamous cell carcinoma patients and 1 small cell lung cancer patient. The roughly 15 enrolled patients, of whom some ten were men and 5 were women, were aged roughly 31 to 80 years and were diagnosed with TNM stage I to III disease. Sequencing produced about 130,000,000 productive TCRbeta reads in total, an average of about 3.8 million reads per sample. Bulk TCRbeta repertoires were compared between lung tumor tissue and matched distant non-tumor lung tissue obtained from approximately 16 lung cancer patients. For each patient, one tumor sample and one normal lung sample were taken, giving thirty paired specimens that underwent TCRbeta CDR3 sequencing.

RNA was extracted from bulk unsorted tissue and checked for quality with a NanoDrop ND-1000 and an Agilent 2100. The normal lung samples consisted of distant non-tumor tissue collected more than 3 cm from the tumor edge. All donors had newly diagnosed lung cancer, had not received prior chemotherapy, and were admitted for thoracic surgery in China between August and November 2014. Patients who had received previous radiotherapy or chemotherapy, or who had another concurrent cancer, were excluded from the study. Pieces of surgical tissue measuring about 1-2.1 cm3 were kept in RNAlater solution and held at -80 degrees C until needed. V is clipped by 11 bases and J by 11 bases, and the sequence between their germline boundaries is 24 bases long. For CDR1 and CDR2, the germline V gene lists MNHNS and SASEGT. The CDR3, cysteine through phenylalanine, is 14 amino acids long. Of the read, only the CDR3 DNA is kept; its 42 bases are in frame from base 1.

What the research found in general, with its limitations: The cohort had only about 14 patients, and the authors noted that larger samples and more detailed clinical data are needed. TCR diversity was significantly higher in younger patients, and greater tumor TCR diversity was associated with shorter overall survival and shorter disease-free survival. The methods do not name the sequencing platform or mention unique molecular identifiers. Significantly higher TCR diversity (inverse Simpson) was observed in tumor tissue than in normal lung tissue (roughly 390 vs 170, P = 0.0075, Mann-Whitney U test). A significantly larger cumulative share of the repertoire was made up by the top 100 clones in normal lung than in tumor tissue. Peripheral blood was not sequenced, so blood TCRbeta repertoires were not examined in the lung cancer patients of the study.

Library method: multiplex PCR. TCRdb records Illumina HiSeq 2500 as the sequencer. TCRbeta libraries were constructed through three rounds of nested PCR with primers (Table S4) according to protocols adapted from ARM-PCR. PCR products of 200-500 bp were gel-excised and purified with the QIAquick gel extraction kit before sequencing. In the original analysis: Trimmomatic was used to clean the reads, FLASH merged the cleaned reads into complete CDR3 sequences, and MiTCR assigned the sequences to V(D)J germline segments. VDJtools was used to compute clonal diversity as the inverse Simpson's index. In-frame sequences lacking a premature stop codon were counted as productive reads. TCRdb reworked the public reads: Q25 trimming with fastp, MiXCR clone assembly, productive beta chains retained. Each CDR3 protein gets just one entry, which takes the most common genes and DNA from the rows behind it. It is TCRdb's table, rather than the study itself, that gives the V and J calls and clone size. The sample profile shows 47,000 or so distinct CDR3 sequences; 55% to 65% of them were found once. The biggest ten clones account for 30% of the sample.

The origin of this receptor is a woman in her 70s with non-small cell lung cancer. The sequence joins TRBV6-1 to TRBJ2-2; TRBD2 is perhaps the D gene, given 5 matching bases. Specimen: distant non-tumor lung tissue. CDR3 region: CACNGLRNTGELFF. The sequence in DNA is TGTGCCTGCAATGGACTGAGGAACACTGGAGAGCTGTTTTTT.